Given below is one T cell receptor beta chain in context. These data come from a study of CD8+ T cells in alopecia areata. Study-level background: Patients in the treated group were given tofacitinib by mouth, 5 to 10 mg twice a day.

It was cDNA, reverse transcribed from extracted RNA, that served as the sequencing template. The repertoire was sequenced with immunoSEQ multiplex PCR; TCRdb's copy has only in-frame clones and lacks some. The top ten hold roughly 12% of the sample, which has around 200,000 clones, roughly 61% seen once. The treatment denotes: oral pan-JAK inhibitor, 5-10 mg twice daily. Trimming cost V 3 bases and J 14 bases, with 15 bases left between them. CDR1 MNHNS and CDR2 SASEGT come from the germline V gene. The CDR3 has 12 residues. The rearrangement links TRBV6-1 to TRBJ2-3, with a tentative D call TRBD1 (5 bases). This specimen was CD8+ T cells sorted from blood, taken at week 24, from a patient treated with tofacitinib. The receptor's source is a human donor with alopecia areata. CDR3 region: CASSDSVRVRYF. The CDR3 nucleotides are TGTGCCAGCAGTGACTCGGTCAGGGTTAGGTATTTT.